The rows below give T cell receptor beta chains drawn from one sample of a study of cytomegalovirus exposure and HLA in healthy donors. Using immunoSEQ multiplex PCR, the repertoire was profiled, and TCRdb retains in-frame clones only, with some absent. The data show 120,000 to 150,000 clones, 55% to 70% seen once. The specimen sequenced was PBMCs. The source is a woman younger than 45 in good health and CMV-seropositive. The conserved cysteine and the conserved F or W are not part of the CDR3 here. Fields, in order: J gene, V gene, CDR3 protein.

J gene: TRBJ2-3
V gene: TRBV7-6
CDR3 protein: ASSLYGFDTQY

J gene: TRBJ1-2
V gene: TRBV30
CDR3 protein: AWSYAGKDGYT

J gene: .
V gene: TRBV27
CDR3 protein: ASSPGLINYEQY

J gene: TRBJ2-5
V gene: TRBV2
CDR3 protein: ASSVRETQY

J gene: TRBJ2-7
V gene: TRBV7-7
CDR3 protein: ASSESGQGSEQY

J gene: TRBJ1-4
V gene: TRBV27
CDR3 protein: ASSRTGWDVGTNEKLF

J gene: TRBJ2-3
V gene: TRBV29-1
CDR3 protein: SVTGGLSTDTQY

J gene: TRBJ1-2
V gene: TRBV13
CDR3 protein: ASSHLSGNDGYT

J gene: TRBJ1-1
V gene: TRBV4-2
CDR3 protein: ASSQGTGFGTEAF

J gene: TRBJ2-3
V gene: TRBV7-6
CDR3 protein: ASSLGEDTQY

J gene: TRBJ2-1
V gene: TRBV19
CDR3 protein: ASSAEGIKF

J gene: TRBJ2-7
V gene: TRBV5-1
CDR3 protein: ASTQDRTYEQY

J gene: TRBJ1-5
V gene: TRBV6-4
CDR3 protein: ASSEGTENQPQH

J gene: TRBJ1-4
V gene: TRBV10-3
CDR3 protein: AISERGGGNEKLF

J gene: TRBJ1-2
V gene: TRBV5-6
CDR3 protein: ASSPSGTGFGGYT

J gene: TRBJ2-7
V gene: TRBV30
CDR3 protein: AWSENHSRGIYEQY

J gene: TRBJ1-2
V gene: TRBV5-1
CDR3 protein: ASSQESSGGYT

J gene: TRBJ2-5
V gene: TRBV7-9
CDR3 protein: ASSLTSGGPLQTQY

J gene: TRBJ2-1
V gene: TRBV6-1
CDR3 protein: ASSAGGSYNEQF

J gene: TRBJ2-1
V gene: TRBV2
CDR3 protein: ASKSWALNEQF

J gene: TRBJ1-2
V gene: TRBV6-5
CDR3 protein: ASSRQGRNYGYT

J gene: TRBJ1-4
V gene: TRBV30
CDR3 protein: AWSPGGGTGEKLF

J gene: TRBJ1-2
V gene: TRBV5-1
CDR3 protein: ASSLQGERGYT

J gene: TRBJ2-1
V gene: TRBV30
CDR3 protein: AWSFRDRVFSEQF

J gene: TRBJ1-6
V gene: TRBV4-2
CDR3 protein: ASSQDRVGDSPLH

J gene: TRBJ1-1
V gene: TRBV18
CDR3 protein: ASSPQRRTGDAF

J gene: TRBJ2-7
V gene: TRBV9
CDR3 protein: ASSAGQANSIYEQY

J gene: TRBJ1-1
V gene: TRBV6-1
CDR3 protein: ASSEDQGHSEAF

J gene: TRBJ1-2
V gene: TRBV2
CDR3 protein: ASSGAGGYGYT

J gene: TRBJ2-2
V gene: TRBV13
CDR3 protein: ASSPRVLIAGELF

J gene: TRBJ1-2
V gene: TRBV15
CDR3 protein: ATSRARTGSGYT

J gene: TRBJ2-7
V gene: TRBV15
CDR3 protein: ATRRPGLHEQY

J gene: TRBJ1-4
V gene: TRBV19
CDR3 protein: ASMESGREKLF

J gene: TRBJ2-5
V gene: TRBV7-6
CDR3 protein: ASSLGGGHVETQY

J gene: TRBJ1-2
V gene: TRBV6-5
CDR3 protein: ASRLPGGYGYT

J gene: TRBJ1-4
V gene: TRBV6-6
CDR3 protein: ASSYSTGELF

J gene: TRBJ2-7
V gene: TRBV6-1
CDR3 protein: ATEGQNVDEQY

J gene: TRBJ1-6
V gene: TRBV6-5
CDR3 protein: ATTSTQGSPLH

J gene: TRBJ1-1
V gene: TRBV19
CDR3 protein: ASSIDRLGTGAEAF

J gene: TRBJ2-2
V gene: TRBV2
CDR3 protein: ASSGMHGGPGELF

J gene: TRBJ2-2
V gene: TRBV5-1
CDR3 protein: ASSPFAGGRTGELF

J gene: TRBJ1-5
V gene: TRBV30
CDR3 protein: AWSTRAYQPQH

J gene: TRBJ2-1
V gene: TRBV5-4
CDR3 protein: ASSLGLAGDPTYNEQF

J gene: TRBJ2-7
V gene: TRBV15
CDR3 protein: ATSWTGGNEQY

J gene: TRBJ1-1
V gene: TRBV28
CDR3 protein: ASIGTEVF

J gene: TRBJ2-5
V gene: TRBV2
CDR3 protein: ASSSTPFAQETQY

J gene: TRBJ2-7
V gene: TRBV5-8
CDR3 protein: ASSLRQGYSYEQY

J gene: TRBJ1-2
V gene: TRBV6-6
CDR3 protein: ASSTPGNGYT

J gene: TRBJ2-7
V gene: TRBV6-6
CDR3 protein: ASSLAGPVSSYEQY

J gene: TRBJ2-1
V gene: TRBV5-8
CDR3 protein: ASSVRDSNNEQF